The clone carrying this T cell receptor (beta chain) turned up a few times. No antigen is known for it. This CDR3 contains 12 residues. CDR1 and CDR2 from the germline V gene are MNHEY and SMNVEV (reference sequence). V was cut by 6 bases and J by 6 bases, with 9 bases left in between. The data stem from a study of cytotoxic CD8 clonotypes in ibrutinib-treated CLL. Study results and caveats: Baseline levels of clonality went above those of age-matched healthy donors and moved with circulating CD8+ T-cell counts.

Assay used: immunoSEQ multiplex PCR; TCRdb lists only in-frame clones, some missing. The sample lists hundreds of thousands of clones, roughly 70% occurring once. The sequencing here drew on PBMCs, taken after 24 months of ibrutinib treatment. The clonotype originates from a human donor with chronic lymphocytic leukemia. The chain joins TRBV27 to TRBJ1-5; tentative D call: TRBD1 (5 bases). The CDR3 sequence is CASRGTGQPQHF. The CDR3 DNA is TGTGCCAGCAGAGGGACGGGTCAGCCCCAGCATTTT.